Sequencing of this T cell receptor beta chain was carried out in a study of blood T cell repertoires in COVID-19. Study-level information: Whether acute or convalescent, the COVID-19 samples came from the United States, Italy and Spain. Sources were T cells, B-cell-depleted T cells, or PBMCs; the material itself was cDNA or gDNA.

Germline V CDR1 and CDR2: SGHNT, YYREEE (reference sequence). V lost 1 base, J lost 2 bases, and 6 bases stayed unmatched. The CDR3 contains 16 residues. Original processing methods: Amplifying reference gene primers gave estimates of nucleated cell counts. Profiling relied on immunoSEQ multiplex PCR, and the TCRdb table lists in-frame clones only, not all of them. V and J calls and clone size come straight from that table; D and trimming were deduced from the DNA. The profile shows 30,000 to 40,000 clones, more than 80% of them singletons. This clonotype was sampled from a male donor with active COVID-19. The specimen was peripheral blood. The rearrangement joins TRBV5-4 to TRBJ1-3, with 7 bases identical to TRBD1. In nucleotides, the CDR3 is TGTGCCAGCAGCTTGACAGGGGCGGTACCTGGAAACACCATATATTTT. This translates into CASSLTGAVPGNTIYF.